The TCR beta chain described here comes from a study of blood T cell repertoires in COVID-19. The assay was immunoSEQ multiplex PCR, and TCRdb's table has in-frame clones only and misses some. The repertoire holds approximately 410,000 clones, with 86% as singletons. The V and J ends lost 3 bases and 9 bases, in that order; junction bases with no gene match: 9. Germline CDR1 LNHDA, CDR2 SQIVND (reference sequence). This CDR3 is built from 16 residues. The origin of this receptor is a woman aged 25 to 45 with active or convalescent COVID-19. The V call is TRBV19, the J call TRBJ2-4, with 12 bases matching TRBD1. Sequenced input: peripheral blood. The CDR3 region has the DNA TGTGCCAGTAGTATGGCACCGGGACAGGGGGCCCCCATTCAGTACTTC. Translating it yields CASSMAPGQGAPIQYF.